The clone carrying this T cell receptor beta chain has at least ten counts. Its specificity is unknown. CDR3 length equals 15 residues. Trimming at V came to 3 bases and at J to 3 bases, leaving 8 bases not matched to a gene. Germline CDR1 WNHNN, CDR2 SYGVQD (reference sequence). Each cDNA molecule in the library carried unique molecular identifiers. From the RACE reads, TCRdb called clonotypes with MiXCR, one entry per CDR3 protein. The data hold tens of thousands of distinct CDR3 sequences, with 5.5% observed a single time. This specimen comes from a study of human T cells and chemical hapten exposure. General study results and limits: TCRs at a frequency above 1 in 1000 stayed unchanged with DPC sensitization.

Time point of the sample: healthy volunteer bleed at 6 weeks. The authors extracted total RNA from unfractionated whole blood. The TCR was taken from a human donor in good health. Some clones in this sample may be carry-over from other donors' samples. Sequenced: whole blood. The J gene is TRBJ2-7, the V gene TRBV10-1; 7 bases fit TRBD2. The CDR3 sequence: CASSDGASGSYEQYF. In DNA form, the CDR3 reads TGCGCCAGCAGTGATGGGGCTAGCGGAAGCTACGAGCAGTACTTC.